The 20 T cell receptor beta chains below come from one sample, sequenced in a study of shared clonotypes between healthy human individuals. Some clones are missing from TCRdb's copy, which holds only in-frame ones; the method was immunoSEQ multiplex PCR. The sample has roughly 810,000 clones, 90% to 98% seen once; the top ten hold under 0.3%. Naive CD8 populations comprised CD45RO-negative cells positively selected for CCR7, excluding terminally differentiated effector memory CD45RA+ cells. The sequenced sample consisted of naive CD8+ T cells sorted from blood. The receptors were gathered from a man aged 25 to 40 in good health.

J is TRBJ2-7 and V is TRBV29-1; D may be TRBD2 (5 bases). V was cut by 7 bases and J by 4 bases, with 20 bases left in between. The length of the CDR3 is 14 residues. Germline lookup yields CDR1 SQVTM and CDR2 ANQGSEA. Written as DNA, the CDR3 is TGCAGCGCCATCCCGTCGGACTCGGAGTACGAGCAGTACTTC. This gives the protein CSAIPSDSEYEQYF.

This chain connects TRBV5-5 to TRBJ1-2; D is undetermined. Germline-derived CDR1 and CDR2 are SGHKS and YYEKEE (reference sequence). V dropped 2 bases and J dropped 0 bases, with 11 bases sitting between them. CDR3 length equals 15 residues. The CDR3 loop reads CASSLGPLANYGYTF. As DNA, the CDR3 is TGTGCCAGCAGCTTAGGCCCGTTGGCTAACTATGGCTACACCTTC.

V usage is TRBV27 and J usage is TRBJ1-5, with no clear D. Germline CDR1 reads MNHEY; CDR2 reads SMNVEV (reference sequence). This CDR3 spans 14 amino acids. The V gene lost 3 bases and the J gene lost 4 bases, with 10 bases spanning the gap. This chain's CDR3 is CASSLAATNQPQHF. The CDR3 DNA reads TGTGCCAGCAGTTTGGCAGCGACGAATCAGCCCCAGCATTTT.

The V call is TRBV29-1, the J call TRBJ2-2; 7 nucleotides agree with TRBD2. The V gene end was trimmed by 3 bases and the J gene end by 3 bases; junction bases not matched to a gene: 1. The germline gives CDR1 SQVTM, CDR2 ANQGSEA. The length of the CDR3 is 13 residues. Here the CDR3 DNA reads TGCAGCGTTGAGAGCGGGGACACCGGGGAGCTGTTTTTT. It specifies CSVESGDTGELFF.

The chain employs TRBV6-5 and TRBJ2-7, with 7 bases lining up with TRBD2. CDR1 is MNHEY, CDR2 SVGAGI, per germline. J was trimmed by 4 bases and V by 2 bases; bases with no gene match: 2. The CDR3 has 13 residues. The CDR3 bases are TGTGCCAGCAGTTACGAGCGGGGATACGAGCAGTACTTC. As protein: CASSYERGYEQYF.

The CDR3 coding sequence is TGTGCCAGCAGTTTACAGGGTGGCACAGATACGCAGTATTTT. It yields the protein CASSLQGGTDTQYF. V and J are TRBV28 and TRBJ2-3, with TRBD1 as a possible D gene (5 bases). Germline CDR1 and CDR2: MDHEN and SYDVKM. V was trimmed by 2 bases and J by 1 base, leaving 7 bases between them. This CDR3 contains 14 residues. Drawing the rest from reference TRBV28 and TRBJ2-3, the complete variable domain is DVKVTQSSRYLVKRTGEKVFLECVQDMDHENMFWYRQDPGLGLRLIYFSYDVKMKEKGDIPEGYSVSREKKERFSLILESASTNQTSMYLCASSLQGGTDTQYFGPGTRLTVL.

CDR3 loop: CASSVGIGLNTEAFF. CDR3 nucleotide sequence: TGTGCCAGCAGCGTTGGTATCGGATTGAACACTGAAGCTTTCTTT. The J gene is TRBJ1-1, the V gene TRBV11-3, with unresolved D. The V and J ends lost 5 bases and 0 bases respectively, with 13 bases between them. In germline, CDR1 is SGHNT, CDR2 YENEEA. The CDR3 sequence is 15 residues long.

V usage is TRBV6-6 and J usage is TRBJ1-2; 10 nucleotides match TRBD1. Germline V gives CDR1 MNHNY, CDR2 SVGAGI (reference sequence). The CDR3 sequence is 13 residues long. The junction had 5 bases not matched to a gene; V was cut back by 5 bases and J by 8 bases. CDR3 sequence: CASSPGTGDGYTF. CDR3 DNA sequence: TGTGCCAGCAGTCCCGGGACAGGGGACGGCTACACCTTC.

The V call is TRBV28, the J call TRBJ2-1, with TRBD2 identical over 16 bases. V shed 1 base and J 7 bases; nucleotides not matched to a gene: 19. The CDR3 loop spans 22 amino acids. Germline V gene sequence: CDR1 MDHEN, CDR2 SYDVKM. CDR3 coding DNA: TGTGCCAGCAGTTTATTATTTGGGGGGACTAGCGGGAGGGCCCCGATGGTGAATGAGCAGTTCTTC. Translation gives CASSLLFGGTSGRAPMVNEQFF.

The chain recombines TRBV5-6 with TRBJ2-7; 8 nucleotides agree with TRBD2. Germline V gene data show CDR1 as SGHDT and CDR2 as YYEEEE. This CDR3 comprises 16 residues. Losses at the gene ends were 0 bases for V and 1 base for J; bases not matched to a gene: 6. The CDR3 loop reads CASSLGTSSRSYEQYF. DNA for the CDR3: TGTGCCAGCAGCTTGGGGACTAGCTCTAGGTCCTACGAGCAGTACTTC.

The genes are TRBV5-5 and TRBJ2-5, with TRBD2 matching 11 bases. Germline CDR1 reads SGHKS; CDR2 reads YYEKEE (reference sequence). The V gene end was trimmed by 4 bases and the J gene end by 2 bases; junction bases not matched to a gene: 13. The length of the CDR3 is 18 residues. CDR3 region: CASSPPTSGILGQETQYF. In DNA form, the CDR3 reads TGTGCCAGCAGCCCGCCGACTAGCGGGATCTTAGGTCAAGAGACCCAGTACTTC. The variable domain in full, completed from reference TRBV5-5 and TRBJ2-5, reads DAGVTQSPTHLIKTRGQQVTLRCSPISGHKSVSWYQQVLGQGPQFIFQYYEKEERGRGNFPDRFSARQFPNYSSELNVNALLLGDSALYLCASSPPTSGILGQETQYFGPGTRLLVL.

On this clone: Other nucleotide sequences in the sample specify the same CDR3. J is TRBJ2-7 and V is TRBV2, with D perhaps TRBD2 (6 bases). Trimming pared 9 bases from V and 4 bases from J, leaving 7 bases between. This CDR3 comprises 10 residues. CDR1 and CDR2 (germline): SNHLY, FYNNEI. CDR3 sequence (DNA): TGTGCCAGTGCGGGGTACGAGCAGTACTTC. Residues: CASAGYEQYF.

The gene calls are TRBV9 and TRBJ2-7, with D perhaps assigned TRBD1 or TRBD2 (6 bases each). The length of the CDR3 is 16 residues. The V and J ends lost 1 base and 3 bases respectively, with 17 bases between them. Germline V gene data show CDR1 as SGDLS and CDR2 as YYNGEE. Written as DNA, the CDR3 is TGTGCCAGCAGCGTAAAGGGGCAGGGGACTTTCTACGAGCAGTACTTC. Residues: CASSVKGQGTFYEQYF.

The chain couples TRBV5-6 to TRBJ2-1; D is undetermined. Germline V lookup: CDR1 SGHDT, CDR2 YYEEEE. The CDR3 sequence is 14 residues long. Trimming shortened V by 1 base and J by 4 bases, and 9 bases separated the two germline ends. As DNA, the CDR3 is TGTGCCAGCAGCTTGAATCTCGCTTACAATGAGCAGTTCTTC. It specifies CASSLNLAYNEQFF.

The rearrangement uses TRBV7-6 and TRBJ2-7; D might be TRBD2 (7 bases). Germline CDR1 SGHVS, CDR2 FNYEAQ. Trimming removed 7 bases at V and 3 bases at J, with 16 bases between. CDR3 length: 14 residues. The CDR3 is CASNTGEGGYEQYF. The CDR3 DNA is TGTGCCAGCAACACGGGGGAGGGGGGCTACGAGCAGTACTTC.

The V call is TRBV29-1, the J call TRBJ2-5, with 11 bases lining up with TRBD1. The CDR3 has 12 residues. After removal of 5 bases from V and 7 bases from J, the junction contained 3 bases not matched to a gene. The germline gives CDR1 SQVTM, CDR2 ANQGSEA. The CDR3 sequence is CSVQGQGVTQYF. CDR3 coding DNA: TGCAGCGTTCAGGGACAGGGGGTGACCCAGTACTTC.

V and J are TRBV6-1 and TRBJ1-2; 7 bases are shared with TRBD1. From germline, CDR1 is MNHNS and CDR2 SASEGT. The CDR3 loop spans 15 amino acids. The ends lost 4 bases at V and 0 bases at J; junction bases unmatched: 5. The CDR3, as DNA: TGTGCCAGCAGTGGGACAGGCGGATCTAACTATGGCTACACCTTC. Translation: CASSGTGGSNYGYTF.

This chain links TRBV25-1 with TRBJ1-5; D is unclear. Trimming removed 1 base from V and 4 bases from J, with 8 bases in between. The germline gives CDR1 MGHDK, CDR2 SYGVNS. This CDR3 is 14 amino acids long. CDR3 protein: CASSELGLNQPQHF. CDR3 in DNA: TGTGCCAGCAGTGAATTAGGGTTGAATCAGCCCCAGCATTTT.

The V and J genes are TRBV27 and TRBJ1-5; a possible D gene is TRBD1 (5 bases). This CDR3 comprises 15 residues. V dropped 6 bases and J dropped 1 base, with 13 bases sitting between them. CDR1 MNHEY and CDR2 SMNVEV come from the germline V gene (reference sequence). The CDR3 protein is CASRARAGSNQPQHF. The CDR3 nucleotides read TGTGCCAGCAGGGCCAGGGCAGGCAGCAATCAGCCCCAGCATTTT.

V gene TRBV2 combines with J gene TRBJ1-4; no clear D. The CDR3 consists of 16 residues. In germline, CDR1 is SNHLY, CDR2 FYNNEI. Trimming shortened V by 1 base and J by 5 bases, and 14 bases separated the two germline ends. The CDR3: CASSEGANLLNEKLFF. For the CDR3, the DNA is TGTGCCAGCAGTGAAGGGGCCAACCTTCTAAATGAAAAACTGTTTTTT.